This entry describes one TCR beta chain. Antigen specificity is unknown. Using immunoSEQ multiplex PCR, the repertoire was profiled, and TCRdb retains in-frame clones only, with some absent. The sample has approximately 28,000 clones, approximately 90% seen once. The data were taken from a study of T cells in localized non-small cell lung cancer. Study-level points and caveats: Longer overall survival was linked to higher blood T cell density.

Germline-derived CDR1 and CDR2 are SGHNT and YYREEE (reference sequence). The J segment lost 0 bases and the V segment lost 3 bases, leaving 7 bases of the junction unmatched. CDR3 length equals 17 residues. Material: peripheral blood, obtained before any cancer treatment. The clonotype comes from a female donor of 60 years or more with stage I lung adenocarcinoma. The rearrangement links TRBV5-4 to TRBJ2-1; 9 positions match TRBD2. CDR3 sequence: CASSSSGAFLSYNEQFF. For the CDR3, the DNA is TGTGCCAGCAGCTCTAGCGGGGCTTTTCTCTCCTACAATGAGCAGTTCTTC.